This T cell receptor beta chain was recorded in a study of blood T cell repertoires in COVID-19. Study information: Spain, Italy and the United States supplied samples that represented acute and convalescent COVID-19.

In the study's own analysis: Researchers report that nucleated cell counts were estimated from reference gene primer amplification. Assay: immunoSEQ multiplex PCR; the TCRdb copy retains only in-frame clones and omits some. The V and J calls and clone size were taken over from that table, and D and trimming were inferred from the DNA. The repertoire holds 190,000 or so clones, with around nine tenths as singletons. The CDR3 totals 13 residues. Losses at the gene ends were 5 bases for V and 9 bases for J; bases not matched to a gene: 7. Residents of under 25 US areas, aged about 18 to 95 years, made up the participants. Exposed enrollees had met someone with a PCR-confirmed or clinician-diagnosed COVID-19 case at some point within the 2 weeks before study entry.

The TCR was taken from a woman aged 30 to 39 who had been exposed to COVID-19. What was sequenced was PBMCs or T cells enriched from blood (not recorded which). This chain uses TRBV12-3 or TRBV12-4 with TRBJ2-1, with 7 bases aligning to TRBD1. Here the CDR3 reads CASSRQGLGEQFF. The CDR3 bases are TGTGCCAGCAGTCGACAGGGTCTCGGTGAGCAGTTCTTC.